These T cell receptor beta chains were read from a single sample in a study of T cell repertoires in cytomegalovirus infection. TCRdb used MiXCR to reprocess the reads, holding one entry per CDR3 protein. The sample yields around 290,000 distinct CDR3 sequences, about 25% seen once. The specimen was PBMCs. The receptors shown here come from a human donor in good health (CMV status not recorded). Some clones in this sample may be carry-over from other donors' samples. Both conserved end residues are part of each CDR3. Fields, in order: V gene, J gene, CDR3 protein.

>TRBV12-3/TRBV12-4|TRBJ2-7
CASSSQGQTYEQYF
>TRBV7-2|TRBJ2-7
CASSFESSYEQYF
>TRBV30|TRBJ1-5
CAWSEATGGQPQHF
>TRBV5-4|TRBJ2-3
CASSSGGRGSTDTQYF
>TRBV4-1|TRBJ2-7
CASSQEPGGSSSYEQYF
>TRBV7-6|TRBJ1-1
CASSLSPEGAEAFF
>TRBV15|TRBJ1-5
CATSKSGTGLNQPQHF
>TRBV28|TRBJ2-5
CASSPSALAGWGPTETQYF
>TRBV7-2|TRBJ1-6
CASSPRQAGDSPLHF
>TRBV7-4|TRBJ2-5
CASSASTETVQETQYF
>TRBV6-2/TRBV6-3|TRBJ2-1
CASRLPPGNEQFF
>TRBV12-3/TRBV12-4|TRBJ1-5
CASAGLMGQPQHF
>TRBV11-2|TRBJ2-4
CASSEQGSVNIQYF
>TRBV7-9|TRBJ2-5
CASSLAAGVETQYF
>TRBV6-1|TRBJ2-2
CACPDRKNTGELFF
>TRBV29-1|TRBJ1-1
CSVAYTGTGGTEAFF
>TRBV28|TRBJ2-5
CASSASGGIQETQYF
>TRBV28|TRBJ2-7
CASSLSLSEQYF
>TRBV10-3|TRBJ2-3
CAISYFSGETDTQYF
>TRBV7-9|TRBJ1-3
CASSLTGGYSGNTIYF
>TRBV12-3/TRBV12-4|TRBJ2-5
CASSLTRQETQYF
>TRBV12-3/TRBV12-4|TRBJ2-1
CASSHPGQVREQFF
>TRBV7-3|TRBJ2-3
CASSPQGNTDTQYF
>TRBV28|TRBJ1-1
CASSLGGEKGAFF
>TRBV7-2|TRBJ1-1
CASSPSGVNTEAFF
>TRBV10-3|TRBJ1-1
CAISDRDRDGTEAFF
>TRBV29-1|TRBJ2-7
CSVRVTGGYEQYF
>TRBV7-2|TRBJ1-2
CASSLDSQTNYGYTF
>TRBV11-2|TRBJ1-4
CASSLRRNEKLFF
>TRBV4-2|TRBJ1-6
CASSQDRDRDSPLHF
>TRBV7-2|TRBJ1-4
CASSPLAGWGEKLFF
>TRBV29-1|TRBJ2-5
CSVERQVSETQYF
>TRBV28|TRBJ1-2
CASRVLAYGYTF
>TRBV29-1|TRBJ2-5
CSVTAVGETQYF
>TRBV7-2|TRBJ1-6
CASSLSVGGNSPLHF
>TRBV19|TRBJ2-1
CASRGGSAGGGEQFF
>TRBV28|TRBJ2-7
CASKGAVEQYF
>TRBV6-1|TRBJ2-7
CATRLAGQSYEQYF
>TRBV11-2|TRBJ2-5
CASSPGTSGRAWETQYF
>TRBV14|TRBJ1-6
CASSRSTVGYSPLHF
>TRBV7-2|TRBJ2-6
CASSPGWAFSGANVLTF
>TRBV29-1|TRBJ2-7
CSGRTDYEQYF